This TCR beta chain was obtained from a study of graft-versus-host responses after intestinal transplantation. The wider study: Anti-thymocyte globulin was used for induction in all recipients, who then took tacrolimus and steroids for approximately 3 years.

Here immunoSEQ multiplex PCR was the method, and the copy in TCRdb shows in-frame clones only, minus some. The sample has more than 85,000 clones, around 84% seen once; the top ten hold more than 0.8%. Study conclusions and caveats: In recipient marrow, GvH clones were found, and some appeared first in ileum or blood. The study found high graft-versus-host to host-versus-graft clonal ratios in allografts of patients with graft-donor T cell macrochimerism.

For this clone: Antigen specificity is unknown.

CDR3 size: 17 residues. The trim removed 1 base at V and 6 bases at J, leaving 10 bases unmatched. CDR1 is MGHRA and CDR2 is YSYEKL in the germline V gene. The chain carries TRBV4-1 and TRBJ2-3; 10 bases match TRBD2. The sample was unstimulated CD4+ T cells sorted from spleen or lymph node cells, taken before intestinal transplant. The receptor's source is a human donor who received an intestinal transplant. CDR3 DNA sequence: TGCGCCAGCAGCCAAGCCCGAAGCGGGGGGGCCATGGATACGCAGTATTTT. Its translation is CASSQARSGGAMDTQYF.